The rows below give T cell receptor beta chains drawn from one sample of a study of cytomegalovirus exposure and HLA in healthy donors. TCRdb's table, derived via immunoSEQ multiplex PCR, lists solely in-frame clones and lacks some. Its table lists about 160,000 clones. Sequencing was done on a sample of PBMCs. These receptors were taken from a woman aged 60-75 years in good health and CMV-seronegative. Both conserved end residues are part of each CDR3. The D gene is left open where the match is weak.

j_call | d_call | v_call | cdr3_length | cdr3_nt | cdr3_aa
TRBJ2-7 | . | TRBV11-2 | 15 | TGTGCCAGCAGCTTAGTCGGAGGGGCGGACTCCGAGCAGTACTTC | CASSLVGGADSEQYF
TRBJ1-6 | . | TRBV6-6 | 16 | TGTGCCAGCAGTTACTCCGGGGGTTCCTATAATTCACCCCTCCACTTT | CASSYSGGSYNSPLHF
TRBJ1-5 | . | TRBV30 | 15 | TGTGCCTGGAGTGTAGGGTGGCAGGGTCCCCAGCCCCAGCATTTT | CAWSVGWQGPQPQHF
TRBJ1-3 | . | TRBV5-1 | 13 | TGCGCCAGCAGCTTGCCAGATGGAAACACCATATATTTT | CASSLPDGNTIYF
TRBJ2-7 | TRBD2 | TRBV5-1 | 14 | TGCGCCAGCAGCTTTAGCGGGGTCTCCTACGAGCAGTACTTC | CASSFSGVSYEQYF
TRBJ1-2 | . | TRBV30 | 11 | TGTGCCTGGAGTGAGGAACAGGCTCTCACCTTC | CAWSEEQALTF
TRBJ1-1 | . | TRBV5-1 | 14 | TGCGCCAGCACCACGGTCGGGGGGAACACTGAAGCTTTCTTT | CASTTVGGNTEAFF
TRBJ2-5 | TRBD2 | TRBV7-2 | 14 | TGTGCCAGCAGCCGGGGGGGGGCTCAAGAGACCCAGTACTTC | CASSRGGAQETQYF
TRBJ2-2 | TRBD1 | TRBV19 | 15 | TGTGCCAGCATAGAGGGGGCGTACGGCACCGGGGAGCTGTTTTTT | CASIEGAYGTGELFF
TRBJ2-7 | . | TRBV5-8 | 15 | TGTGCCAGCAGCTTGGACAGGGGGGGCTCCTACGAGCAGTACTTC | CASSLDRGGSYEQYF
TRBJ1-2 | . | TRBV6-5 | 15 | TGTGCCAGCAGTTACGGCCAGGGGTTTAACTATGGCTACACCTTC | CASSYGQGFNYGYTF
TRBJ1-3 | . | TRBV21-1 | 14 | TGTGCCAGCAGCCGGGACAGGCGGTATGATACCATATATTTT | CASSRDRRYDTIYF